Presented here are 26 T cell receptor beta chains from one specimen sequenced in a study of T cell responses to AZD1222 COVID-19 vaccine. The data were produced by immunoSEQ multiplex PCR, yet TCRdb's version contains in-frame clones alone and is incomplete. Here the sample spans tens of thousands of clones, around 92% being singletons. The sample consisted of peripheral blood, taken on day 0 of AZD1222 vaccination. These receptors were taken from an adult in good health.

The genes are TRBV10-3 and TRBJ2-7; 10 bases line up with TRBD1. CDR3 size: 14 residues. Unmatched junction bases numbered 8, after V lost 10 bases and J lost 2 bases. Germline V gene data show CDR1 as ENHRY and CDR2 as SYGVKD. The CDR3 DNA reads TGTGCCAGTTATCAGGGGACAGGGGCCTACGAGCAGTACTTC. It is translated as CASYQGTGAYEQYF.

This chain links TRBV5-6 with TRBJ1-2, with D unclear. Germline V lookup: CDR1 SGHDT, CDR2 YYEEEE. Trimming took off 5 bases at V and 6 bases at J, with 14 bases between the two ends. The CDR3 runs 13 residues. The chain's CDR3 is CASRIFSSDGYTF. The CDR3 region has the DNA TGTGCCAGCAGGATTTTTAGTAGCGATGGCTACACCTTC.

The chain couples TRBV5-4 to TRBJ2-7, with D possibly being TRBD1 (6 bases). The CDR3 contains 12 residues. Germline V gene lookup returns CDR1 SGHNT and CDR2 YYREEE (reference sequence). The ends were cut back, 4 bases at V and 4 bases at J, with 9 bases in the middle. Written as DNA, the CDR3 is TGTGCCAGCAGCCAGGACAGATACGAGCAGTACTTC. This translates into CASSQDRYEQYF.

This rearrangement joins TRBV12-5 to TRBJ2-1; weak D call: TRBD2 (6 bases). V lost 6 bases and J lost 3, with 12 bases in between. This CDR3 is built from 14 residues. Germline assignment: CDR1 LGHNT and CDR2 FRNRAP. The CDR3 is CASGPGGDYNEQFF. The CDR3 bases are TGTGCTAGTGGGCCCGGCGGGGACTACAATGAGCAGTTCTTC.

This chain connects TRBV6-5 to TRBJ1-6; D gene unclear. Germline CDR1 is MNHEY and CDR2 is SVGAGI. The CDR3 covers 14 residues. The V end lost 4 bases, the J end lost 6 bases, and 10 bases lay between the germline ends. The CDR3 spells CASSSGLFNSPLHF. DNA for the CDR3: TGTGCCAGCAGTTCTGGACTGTTTAATTCACCCCTCCACTTT.

The chain joins TRBV2 to TRBJ1-1; D is unclear. The germline V and J ends were trimmed by 4 bases and 2 bases, with 5 bases remaining between them. Germline V gives CDR1 SNHLY, CDR2 FYNNEI. The CDR3 covers 12 residues. The CDR3 loop reads CASSGLNTEAFF. CDR3 nucleotides: TGTGCCAGCAGTGGTCTAAACACTGAAGCTTTCTTT.

The chain carries TRBV9 and TRBJ2-1; D unclear. Germline CDR1 is SGDLS and CDR2 is YYNGEE. With 3 bases removed from V and 9 bases from J, the gap between germline ends came to 13 bases. The CDR3 consists of 13 residues. CDR3 region: CASSATLYLEQFF. The CDR3 nucleotides read TGTGCCAGCAGCGCCACTTTGTACCTTGAGCAGTTCTTC.

The chain combines TRBV7-3 with TRBJ1-1, with D unclear. V was shortened by 5 bases and J by 1 base, with 8 bases between the two germline ends. The CDR3 covers 13 residues. Looked up from germline, CDR1 is SGHTA and CDR2 is FQGTGA. The chain's CDR3 is CASSPYGNTEAFF. The CDR3 DNA reads as TGTGCCAGCAGCCCCTACGGGAACACTGAAGCTTTCTTT.

The chain recombines TRBV6-2 or TRBV6-3 with TRBJ1-6; no firm D call. The CDR3 consists of 15 residues. Trimming took off 0 bases at V and 4 bases at J, with 7 bases between the two ends. The germline V gene encodes CDR1 MNHEY and CDR2 SVGEGT. CDR3 in amino acids: CASSYSPAYNSPLHF. The CDR3 coding sequence is TGTGCCAGCAGTTACTCCCCGGCGTATAATTCACCCCTCCACTTT.

This chain uses TRBV3-1 (or the pseudogene TRBV3-2) with TRBJ2-1; D possibly matches TRBD1 or TRBD2 (7 bases each). Germline loops: CDR1 LGHDT, CDR2 YNNKEL (reference sequence). The CDR3 is 14 amino acids. The V gene lost 7 bases and the J gene lost 10 bases, with 20 bases spanning the gap. In nucleotides, the CDR3 is TGTGCCAGCACCCCAGGGGGGAGGGCCTGGGAGCAGTTCTTC. Residues: CASTPGGRAWEQFF.

The chain couples TRBV7-3 to TRBJ2-1; 10 nucleotides line up with TRBD1. This CDR3 spans 17 amino acids. Germline values: CDR1 SGHTA, CDR2 FQGTGA. Unmatched junction bases numbered 8, after V lost 1 base and J lost 5 bases. CDR3 sequence reads: CASSLKGAGTGDNEQFF. For the CDR3, the DNA is TGTGCCAGCAGCTTAAAGGGCGCCGGGACAGGGGACAATGAGCAGTTCTTC.

The table lists this clone with a count of one. CDR3 bases: TGTGCCAGTTGGGACTCGTCCTCCTACGAGCAGTACTTC. Translated, it gives CASWDSSSYEQYF. This chain joins TRBV6-5 and TRBJ2-7; TRBD2 is a possible D gene (6 bases). Per the germline V gene, CDR1 is MNHEY and CDR2 is SVGAGI. The ends were cut back, 9 bases at V and 0 bases at J, with 12 bases in the middle. The CDR3 is 13 amino acids.

The V and J genes are TRBV19 and TRBJ2-2, with unresolved D. In germline, CDR1 is LNHDA, CDR2 SQIVND (reference sequence). Between the trimmed V and J ends, which lost 3 bases and 3 bases, there was a span of 11 bases. The CDR3 totals 15 residues. The CDR3 coding sequence is TGTGCCAGTAGTATGATTGGAGTTCACACCGGGGAGCTGTTTTTT. The encoded protein is CASSMIGVHTGELFF.

This clone was seen once. This chain joins TRBV19 and TRBJ2-1, with 7 bases matching TRBD1. This CDR3 region has 15 residues. Trimming cost V 5 bases and J 10 bases; bases outside gene matches: 14. CDR1 and CDR2 (germline): LNHDA, SQIVND (reference sequence). The CDR3 bases are TGTGCCAGTAGTCAGGACCGACAGGGACGAGGCGAGCAGTTCTTC. This gives the protein CASSQDRQGRGEQFF. Drawing the rest from reference TRBV19 and TRBJ2-1, the complete variable domain is DGGITQSPKYLFRKEGQNVTLSCEQNLNHDAMYWYRQDPGQGLRLIYYSQIVNDFQKGDIAEGYSVSREKKESFPLTVTSAQKNPTAFYLCASSQDRQGRGEQFFGPGTRLTVL.

For the CDR3, the DNA is TGTGCCAGCAGTTTGGGTTTGGAGGGCACTGAAGCTTTCTTT. Residues: CASSLGLEGTEAFF. The genes are TRBV27 and TRBJ1-1; D gene uncertain. Germline V gene data show CDR1 as MNHEY and CDR2 as SMNVEV (reference sequence). V shed 3 bases and J shed 4 bases, with 12 bases lying between them. This CDR3 comprises 14 residues.

The rearrangement uses TRBV7-3 and TRBJ1-2; TRBD1 might be the D (6 bases). CDR3 length: 13 amino acids. Trimming stripped 5 bases from V and 2 bases from J, with 9 bases between. Per the germline V gene, CDR1 is SGHTA and CDR2 is FQGTGA. CDR3 sequence: CASSQGGNYGYTF. In DNA, the CDR3 is TGTGCCAGCAGCCAAGGGGGGAACTATGGCTACACCTTC.

J is TRBJ1-1 and V is TRBV10-1; 10 bases are a match to TRBD1. V lost 5 bases and J lost 3; bases outside the gene matches: 6. Per the germline V gene, CDR1 is WNHNN and CDR2 is SYGVQD (reference sequence). CDR3 length: 15 residues. CDR3 loop: CASSPGQGWDTEAFF. The CDR3 nucleotides read TGCGCCAGCAGTCCGGGACAGGGGTGGGACACTGAAGCTTTCTTT.

The chain links TRBV30 to TRBJ2-7; a weak D match, TRBD2 (5 bases). The CDR3 sequence is 16 residues long. Germline CDR1 and CDR2: GTSNPN and SVGIG (reference sequence). V lost 3 bases to trimming and J lost 5 bases, with 23 bases between them. The CDR3 region has the DNA TGTGCCTGGAGCGAAAACCCTTGGACGGGGAACCACGAGCAGTACTTC. It translates to CAWSENPWTGNHEQYF.

V is TRBV2 and J is TRBJ2-2; 9 bases align to TRBD2. CDR1 and CDR2 (germline): SNHLY, FYNNEI. After removal of 5 bases from V and 1 base from J, the junction contained 5 bases not matched to a gene. CDR3 size: 16 residues. The CDR3 loop is CASSKASGVNTGELFF. The CDR3, as DNA: TGTGCCAGCAGTAAGGCTAGCGGGGTGAACACCGGGGAGCTGTTTTTT.

The chain has TRBV27 and TRBJ2-1, with 9 bases aligning to TRBD1. V lost 3 bases, J lost 5 bases, and 11 bases stayed unmatched. The V gene's germline CDR1 is MNHEY and CDR2 SMNVEV (reference sequence). This CDR3 is built from 17 residues. The CDR3 spells CASSFRSGTGHHNEQFF. The CDR3 bases are TGTGCCAGCAGTTTCCGTTCCGGGACAGGGCATCACAATGAGCAGTTCTTC.

This chain joins TRBV5-1 and TRBJ2-5; tentative D call: TRBD2 (5 bases). CDR1 is SGHRS and CDR2 is YFSETQ in the germline V gene. The CDR3 contains 14 residues. Trimming stripped 3 bases from V and 4 bases from J, with 13 bases between. CDR3 residues: CASSSRPAGETQYF. In DNA form, the CDR3 reads TGCGCCAGCAGCTCCCGGCCCGCGGGAGAGACCCAGTACTTC.

The gene calls are TRBV5-6 and TRBJ2-6; 7 positions agree with TRBD1. This CDR3 has 18 residues. The V segment lost 3 bases and the J segment 0 bases; nucleotides outside the gene matches: 9. Germline loops: CDR1 SGHDT, CDR2 YYEEEE. The CDR3 sequence is CASSSQTGTSSGANVLTF. The CDR3 DNA follows: TGTGCCAGCAGCTCTCAGACAGGGACGAGCTCTGGGGCCAACGTCCTGACTTTC.

The chain has TRBV7-9 and TRBJ2-5, with 9 bases lining up with TRBD2. Germline assignment: CDR1 SEHNR and CDR2 FQNEAQ (reference sequence). The CDR3 extends over 15 amino acids. Trimming at V came to 1 base and at J to 5 bases, leaving 5 bases not matched to a gene. CDR3 DNA: TGTGCCAGCAGCTTAGGGCGTGCGGGAGGGGAGACCCAGTACTTC. It yields the protein CASSLGRAGGETQYF. Looking up the rest from reference TRBV7-9 and TRBJ2-5 gives the full variable domain: DTGVSQNPRHKITKRGQNVTFRCDPISEHNRLYWYRQTLGQGPEFLTYFQNEAQLEKSRLLSDRFSAERPKGSFSTLEIQRTEQGDSAMYLCASSLGRAGGETQYFGPGTRLLVL.

V usage is TRBV28 and J usage is TRBJ2-2, with 12 positions matching TRBD2. V was pared by 9 bases and J by 1 base, with 3 bases of the junction left unmatched. CDR3 size: 15 residues. CDR1 and CDR2 from the germline V gene are MDHEN and SYDVKM. CDR3 bases: TGTGCCAGTGAGGGACTAGCGGGGAACACCGGGGAGCTGTTTTTT. Its translation is CASEGLAGNTGELFF.

The chain couples TRBV19 to TRBJ1-1; 7 bases map to TRBD1. The CDR3 is 15 amino acids. The J segment lost 8 bases and the V segment lost 5 bases, leaving 14 bases of the junction unmatched. CDR1 is LNHDA, CDR2 SQIVND, per germline (reference sequence). The CDR3 bases are TGTGCCAGTAGTGTGGGGAGGACAGGAGCAAAGGAAGCTTTCTTT. Translating it yields CASSVGRTGAKEAFF.

The chain combines TRBV4-2 with TRBJ2-5; D call uncertain. This CDR3 has 16 amino acids. Trimming took off 1 base at V and 4 bases at J, with 16 bases between the two ends. Germline assignment: CDR1 LGHNA and CDR2 YNFKEQ. The CDR3 loop reads CASSQGPFRTGETQYF. The CDR3 DNA follows: TGTGCCAGCAGCCAAGGCCCTTTCCGTACCGGAGAGACCCAGTACTTC.